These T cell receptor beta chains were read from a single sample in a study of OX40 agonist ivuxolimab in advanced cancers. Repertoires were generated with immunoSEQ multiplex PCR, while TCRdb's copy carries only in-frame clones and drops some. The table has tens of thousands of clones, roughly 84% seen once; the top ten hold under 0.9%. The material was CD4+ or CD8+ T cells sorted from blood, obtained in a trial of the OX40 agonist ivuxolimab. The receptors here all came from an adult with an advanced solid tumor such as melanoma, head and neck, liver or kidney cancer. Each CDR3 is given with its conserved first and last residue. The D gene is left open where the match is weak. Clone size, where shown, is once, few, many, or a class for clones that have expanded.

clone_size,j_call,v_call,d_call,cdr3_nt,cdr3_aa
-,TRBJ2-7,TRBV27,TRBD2,TGTGCCAGCAGTTTCTCTAGCGGGAGAGTCTACGAGCAGTACTTC,CASSFSSGRVYEQYF
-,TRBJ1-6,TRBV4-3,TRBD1,TGCGCCAGCAGCTTCTCAGACAGGGGGCGGAATTCACCCCTCCACTTT,CASSFSDRGRNSPLHF
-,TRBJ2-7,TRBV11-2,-,TGTGCCAGCAGCCCAAACTCCTACGAGCAGTACTTC,CASSPNSYEQYF
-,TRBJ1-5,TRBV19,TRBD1,TGTGCCAGTAGTATAGTAGGGGGACAGGGTAATCAGCCCCAGCATTTT,CASSIVGGQGNQPQHF
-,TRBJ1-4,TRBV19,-,TGTGCCAGTAGTATAACGAACAGCTACTATGAAAAACTGTTTTTT,CASSITNSYYEKLFF
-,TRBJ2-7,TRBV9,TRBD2,TGTGCCAGCAGCGTAGACGCGGGAGCCTACGAGCAGTACTTC,CASSVDAGAYEQYF
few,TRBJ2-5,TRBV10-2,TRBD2,TGCGCCAGCACTCTAGCGGGGGGGGAAGAGACCCAGTACTTC,CASTLAGGEETQYF
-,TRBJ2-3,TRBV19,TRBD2,TGTGCCAGCACCGAAGGACTAGCGGGGGGGCCTAGCACAGATACGCAGTATTTT,CASTEGLAGGPSTDTQYF
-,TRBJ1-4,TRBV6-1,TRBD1,TGTGCCAGCAGTGAAGCGCTTAGGAGGGGGCGCGGTGAAAAACTGTTTTTT,CASSEALRRGRGEKLFF
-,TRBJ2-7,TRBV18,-,TGTGCCAGCTCACGATCTGGCAGGGGCTCCTACGAGCAGTACTTC,CASSRSGRGSYEQYF
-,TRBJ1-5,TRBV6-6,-,TGTGCCAGCAGTTATGACAGGTCAAGCAATCAGCCCCAGCATTTT,CASSYDRSSNQPQHF
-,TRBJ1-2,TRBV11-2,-,TGTGCCAGCAGCCGGGGAGACAAGAACTATGGCTACACCTTC,CASSRGDKNYGYTF
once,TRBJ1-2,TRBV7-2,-,TGTGCCAGCAGCTTAGGGGGGCGCGACTATGGCTACACCTTC,CASSLGGRDYGYTF
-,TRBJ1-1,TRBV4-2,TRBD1,TGTGCCAGCAGCCCCGCCCCGGGACAGGGGTCGAACACTGAAGCTTTCTTT,CASSPAPGQGSNTEAFF
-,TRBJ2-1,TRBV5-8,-,TGTGCCAGCAGCAAAGGGGAGAGCGCCTACAATGAGCAGTTCTTC,CASSKGESAYNEQFF
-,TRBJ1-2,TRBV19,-,TGTGCCAGTAGTATTTCGACAGAAAGGCGCTATGGCTACACCTTC,CASSISTERRYGYTF
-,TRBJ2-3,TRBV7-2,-,TGTGCCAGCAGCCCCTTCCCCCGAGCCAGGGATACGCAGTATTTT,CASSPFPRARDTQYF
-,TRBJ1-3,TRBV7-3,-,TGTGCCAGCAAACAGACAAACTCTGGAAACACCATATATTTT,CASKQTNSGNTIYF
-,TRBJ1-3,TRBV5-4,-,TGTGCCAGCAGACAAACAGGGATCTCTGGAAACACCATATATTTT,CASRQTGISGNTIYF
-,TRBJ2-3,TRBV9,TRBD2,TGTGCCAGCAGCGCTAGCGGGGGACCCACAGATACGCAGTATTTT,CASSASGGPTDTQYF
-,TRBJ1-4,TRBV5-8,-,TGTGCCAGCAGCTGGGGGGGGAGTGGAAAACTGTTTTTT,CASSWGGSGKLFF
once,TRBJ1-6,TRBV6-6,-,TGTGCCAGCAGTTACTCAACGGGGGCGGATAATTCACCCCTCCACTTT,CASSYSTGADNSPLHF
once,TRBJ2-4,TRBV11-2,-,TGTGCCAGCAGCCCCTTGACCGGGTCTTCGGAGGCCAAAAACATTCAGTACTTC,CASSPLTGSSEAKNIQYF
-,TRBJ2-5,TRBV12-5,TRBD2,TGTGCTAGTGGACCGGGACTAGCGGGAGGTAGGGAGACCCAGTACTTC,CASGPGLAGGRETQYF
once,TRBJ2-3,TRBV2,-,TGTGCCAGCAGTGAAAGGGATTATACGCAGTATTTT,CASSERDYTQYF
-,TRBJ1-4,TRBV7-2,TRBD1,TGTGCCAGCAGCCGGGACAGCTCAACTAATGAAAAACTGTTTTTT,CASSRDSSTNEKLFF
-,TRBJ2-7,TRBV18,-,TGTGCCAGCTCACCAGTCCAGGGGCCCTACGAGCAGTACTTC,CASSPVQGPYEQYF
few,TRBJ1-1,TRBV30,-,TGTGCCTGGACTGACCAAATAGGAGTCACTGAAGCTTTCTTT,CAWTDQIGVTEAFF
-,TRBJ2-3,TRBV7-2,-,TGTGCCAGCAGCTTAGCGGGGTACACAGATACGCAGTATTTT,CASSLAGYTDTQYF